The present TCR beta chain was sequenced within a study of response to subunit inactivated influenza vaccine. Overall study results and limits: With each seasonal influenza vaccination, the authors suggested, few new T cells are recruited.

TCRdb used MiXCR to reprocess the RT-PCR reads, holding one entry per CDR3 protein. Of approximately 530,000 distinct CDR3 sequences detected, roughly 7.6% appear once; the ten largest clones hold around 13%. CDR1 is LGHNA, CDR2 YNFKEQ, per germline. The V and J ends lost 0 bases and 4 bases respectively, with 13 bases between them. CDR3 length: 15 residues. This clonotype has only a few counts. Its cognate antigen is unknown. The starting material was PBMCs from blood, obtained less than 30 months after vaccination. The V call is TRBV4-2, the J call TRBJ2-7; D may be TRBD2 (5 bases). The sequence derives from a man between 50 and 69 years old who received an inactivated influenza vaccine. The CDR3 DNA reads TGTGCCAGCAGCCAAGATCCCGGGATCGAGTACGAGCAGTACTTC. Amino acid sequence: CASSQDPGIEYEQYF.